This entry is about one T cell receptor (beta chain). The data belong to a study of blood T cell repertoires in COVID-19. Germline V gene data show CDR1 as MDHEN and CDR2 as SYDVKM. The J segment lost 6 bases and the V segment lost 4 bases, leaving 8 bases of the junction unmatched. The CDR3 is made up of 15 amino acids. Original data processing: Scientists estimated how many nucleated cells there were by amplifying reference gene primers. Profiled with immunoSEQ multiplex PCR; TCRdb holds only in-frame clones, not every one. V and J calls and clone size come straight from that table; D and trimming were deduced from the DNA. Among about 240,000 clones listed, 87% were seen once.

The sample taken for sequencing was peripheral blood. The chain employs TRBV28 and TRBJ2-5; 10 bases map to TRBD2. The origin of this receptor is a man in his fifties or sixties who had recovered from COVID-19. In nucleotides, the CDR3 is TGTGCCAGCAGTTCCCCAAGCGGGGGGGGGAAGACCCAGTACTTC. Amino acid sequence: CASSSPSGGGKTQYF. Full variable domain (missing parts from reference TRBV28 and TRBJ2-5): DVKVTQSSRYLVKRTGEKVFLECVQDMDHENMFWYRQDPGLGLRLIYFSYDVKMKEKGDIPEGYSVSREKKERFSLILESASTNQTSMYLCASSSPSGGGKTQYFGPGTRLLVL.